This TCR beta chain was captured by sequencing in a study of blood T cell repertoires in COVID-19. Overall study context: The origin of the acute and convalescent COVID-19 samples was the United States, Italy and Spain. In each case, the material was cDNA or gDNA derived from T cells, B-cell-depleted T cells, or PBMCs.

The CDR3 spans 16 residues. The V gene's germline CDR1 is LNHDA and CDR2 SQIVND (reference sequence). The ends lost 6 bases at V and 2 bases at J; junction bases unmatched: 9. Produced via immunoSEQ multiplex PCR; TCRdb's table is partial and in-frame only. The sample lists roughly 100,000 clones, roughly 84% occurring once. This receptor was identified in a human donor in a cohort sampled during active COVID-19. The rearrangement uses TRBV19 and TRBJ1-5, with 8 bases fitting TRBD1. Source material: peripheral blood. CDR3 protein: CASRDRVLRGNQPQHF. The CDR3 DNA follows: TGTGCCAGTAGGGACAGGGTACTGAGGGGCAATCAGCCCCAGCATTTT.